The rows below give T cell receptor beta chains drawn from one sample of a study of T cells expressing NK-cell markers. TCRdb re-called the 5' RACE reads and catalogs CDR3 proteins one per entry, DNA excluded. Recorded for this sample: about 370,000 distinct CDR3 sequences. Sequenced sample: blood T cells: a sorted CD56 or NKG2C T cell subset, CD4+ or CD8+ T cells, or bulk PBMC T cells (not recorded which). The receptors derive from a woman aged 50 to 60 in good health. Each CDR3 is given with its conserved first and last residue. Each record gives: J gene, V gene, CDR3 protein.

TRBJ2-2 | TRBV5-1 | CATRDRMNTGELFF
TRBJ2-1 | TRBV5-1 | CASSLVRLFRGRVYNEQFF
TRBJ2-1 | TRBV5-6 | CASSWWRSSYNEQFF
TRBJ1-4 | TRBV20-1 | CSARLGTGTNEKLFF
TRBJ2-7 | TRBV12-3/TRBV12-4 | CASGSSAAYEQYF
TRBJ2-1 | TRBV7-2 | CASSFHTGSSYNEQFF
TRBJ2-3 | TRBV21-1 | CASSKVKVSSTDTQYF
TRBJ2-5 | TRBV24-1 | CATSEASGQGLEETQYF
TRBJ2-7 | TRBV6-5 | CASSSSRRSYEQYF
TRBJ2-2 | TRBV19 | CASRTPGSGSTGELFF
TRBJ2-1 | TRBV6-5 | CASREGPYNEQFF
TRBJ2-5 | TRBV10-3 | CAISLGQGETQYF
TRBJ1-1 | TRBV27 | CASSPLFGDTEAFF
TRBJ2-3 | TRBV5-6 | CASSLAPGGRSSTDTQYF
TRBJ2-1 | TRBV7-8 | CASSLVASGRYNEQFF
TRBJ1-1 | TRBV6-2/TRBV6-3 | CATVRTGLNTEAFF
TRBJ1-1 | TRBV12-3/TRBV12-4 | CASSQMENTEAFF
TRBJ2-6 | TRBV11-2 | CASSAGSSGANVLTF
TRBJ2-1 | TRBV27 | CASLAGSFSYNEQFF
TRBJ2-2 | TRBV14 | CASSQTGYTGELFF
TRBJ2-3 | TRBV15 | CATSNRTDTQYF
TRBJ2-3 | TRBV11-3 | CASSLALAGGPGSTDTQYF
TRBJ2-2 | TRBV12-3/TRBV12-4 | CASSPDSGNTGELFF
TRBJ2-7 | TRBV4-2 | CASSQAGETGEYF
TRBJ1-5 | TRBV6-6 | CASSGQGVAQHF
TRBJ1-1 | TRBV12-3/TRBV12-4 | CASSLNGGYEAFF
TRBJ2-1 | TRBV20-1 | CSARVKAGESFNEQFF
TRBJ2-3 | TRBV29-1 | CSVLGGGTDTQYF
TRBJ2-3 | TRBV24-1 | CATSDEGGGSTDTQYF
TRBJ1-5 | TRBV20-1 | CSARDPRVRNQPQHF
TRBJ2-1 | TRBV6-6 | CASSPYSGRNYNEQFF
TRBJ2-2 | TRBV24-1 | CATSPGLAGPGELFF
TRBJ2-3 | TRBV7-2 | CASSPRRTSGKTDTQYF
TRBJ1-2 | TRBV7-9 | CASSLSLAGVGYTF
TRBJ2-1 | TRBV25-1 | CASSEFVRGTSFYNEQFF
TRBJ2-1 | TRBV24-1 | CATKLPGADEQFF
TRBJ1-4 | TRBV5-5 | CASSLAPGLQATNEKLFF
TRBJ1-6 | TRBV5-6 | CASRDGGNSPLHF
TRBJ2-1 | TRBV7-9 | CASSPRLAEQGERAEQFF
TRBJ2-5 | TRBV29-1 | CSVRVPTGETQYF
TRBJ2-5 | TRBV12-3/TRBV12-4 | CASSPLGGQETQYF
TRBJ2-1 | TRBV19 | CASSNPRGQGGDEQFF
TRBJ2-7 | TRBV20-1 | CSARRQGLGTSGDLYEQYF
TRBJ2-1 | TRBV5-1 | CASSLGENWGREQFF
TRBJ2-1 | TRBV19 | CASSIEGRGSYNEQFF
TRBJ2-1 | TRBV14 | CASSQDPKRVSYNEQFF
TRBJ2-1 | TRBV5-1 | CASSPEGTQYVYEQFF
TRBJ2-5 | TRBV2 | CAGKLPPETQYF
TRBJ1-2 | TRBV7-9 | CASSPPAGRINYGYTF
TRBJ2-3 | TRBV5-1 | CASSLELAGAQYF
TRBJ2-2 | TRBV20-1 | CSAPWTGSTGELFF
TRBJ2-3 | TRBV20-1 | CSAPRLAHTDTQYF
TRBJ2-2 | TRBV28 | CASSLTGTDPGELFF
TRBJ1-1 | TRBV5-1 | CASSLFVGPAEAFF
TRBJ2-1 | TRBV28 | CASSLTPLRRQDNNEQFF